The entry below describes one T cell receptor beta chain. No antigen is known for it. Germline CDR1 and CDR2: MNHEY and SMNVEV (reference sequence). CDR3 length equals 13 residues. Trimming left V 0 bases short and J 4 bases short, with 4 bases between. These data originate in a study of long-term antiretroviral therapy in people with HIV. Study-level findings and limits: No data on ART adherence, viral resistance or therapy changes.

Run at survey level, the immunoSEQ assay was version v3.0. The assay was immunoSEQ multiplex PCR, and TCRdb's table has in-frame clones only and misses some. Of roughly 30,000 clones in the sample, 85% to 90% were seen once. This TCR was recovered from a woman in her 30s with HIV. This chain connects TRBV27 to TRBJ1-5; no clear D. This sample comprised unsorted PBMCs, obtained 0.8 years after starting antiretroviral therapy. The CDR3 nucleotides read TGTGCCAGCAGTTTATCCCTGAATCAGCCCCAGCATTTT. This encodes CASSLSLNQPQHF.